Listed here are 18 T cell receptor beta chains from one sample, sequenced in a study of blood T cells in healthy people across ages. The use of a sample-barcoded 5' primer and a J-beta primer mix characterized a second PCR of roughly 6 to 11 cycles. From the 5' RACE reads, TCRdb called clonotypes with MiXCR, one entry per CDR3 protein. The sample has about 1,400,000 distinct CDR3 sequences, roughly 40% seen once. The sample comprised blood. The source is a young woman in good health.

This chain links TRBV20-1 with TRBJ2-3; no clear D gene. Germline V lookup: CDR1 DFQATT, CDR2 SNEGSKA (reference sequence). Trimming stripped 6 bases from V and 0 bases from J, with 13 bases between. The CDR3 has 14 residues. The DNA of the CDR3 is TGCAGTGCCCACAAAGGACCTAGCACAGATACGCAGTATTTT. Translated, it gives CSAHKGPSTDTQYF.

This rearrangement joins TRBV19 to TRBJ2-1; 12 bases fit TRBD2. Germline CDR1 and CDR2: LNHDA and SQIVND (reference sequence). V was pared by 3 bases and J by 2 bases, with 5 bases of the junction left unmatched. The CDR3 totals 17 residues. The CDR3 nucleotides read TGTGCCAGTAGTATCGCGACTAGCGGGAGTCCCTACAATGAGCAGTTCTTC. This translates into CASSIATSGSPYNEQFF. The entire variable domain, with the rest obtained from reference TRBV19 and TRBJ2-1, is as follows: DGGITQSPKYLFRKEGQNVTLSCEQNLNHDAMYWYRQDPGQGLRLIYYSQIVNDFQKGDIAEGYSVSREKKESFPLTVTSAQKNPTAFYLCASSIATSGSPYNEQFFGPGTRLTVL.

The chain carries TRBV20-1 and TRBJ2-1, with D perhaps matching TRBD1 (6 bases). In germline, CDR1 is DFQATT, CDR2 SNEGSKA (reference sequence). Trimming pared 5 bases from V and 6 bases from J, leaving 17 bases between. The CDR3 consists of 14 residues. In nucleotides, the CDR3 is TGCAGTGCTCAGGGGCATTTTGGCGGCAATGAGCAGTTCTTC. Protein: CSAQGHFGGNEQFF.

V and J are TRBV6-6 and TRBJ2-1; D may be TRBD2 (5 bases). V was pared by 7 bases and J by 8 bases, with 12 bases between. Germline CDR1 reads MNHNY; CDR2 reads SVGAGI (reference sequence). The CDR3 contains 12 residues. The CDR3: CASTRIGDEQFF. The CDR3 bases are TGTGCCAGCACCAGAATCGGGGATGAGCAGTTCTTC.

CDR3 bases: TGTGCCAGCATGAGGGGAGGGTCCACAGATACGCAGTATTTT. Translated: CASMRGGSTDTQYF. The J gene is TRBJ2-3, the V gene TRBV6-1, with TRBD2 matching over 7 bases. The CDR3 totals 14 residues. With 7 bases clipped from V and 2 bases from J, the junction kept 6 bases outside the gene matches. Germline V lookup: CDR1 MNHNS, CDR2 SASEGT.

The CDR3 reads CASSSTSSYEQYF. CDR3 nucleotide sequence: TGTGCCAGCAGTTCGACCAGCTCCTACGAGCAGTACTTC. The V and J genes are TRBV27 and TRBJ2-7; D gene uncertain. The CDR3 totals 13 residues. Germline lookup yields CDR1 MNHEY and CDR2 SMNVEV (reference sequence). The ends were cut back, 4 bases at V and 0 bases at J, with 7 bases in the middle.

The rearrangement joins TRBV3-1 to TRBJ1-2, with no clear D. This CDR3 region has 14 residues. Trimming shortened V by 0 bases and J by 4 bases, and 9 bases separated the two germline ends. Germline CDR1 and CDR2: LGHDT and YNNKEL (reference sequence). CDR3 nucleotide sequence: TGTGCCAGCAGCCAAGATAATGAGATCTATGGCTACACCTTC. Protein product: CASSQDNEIYGYTF.

This clonotype came up a few times. This rearrangement joins TRBV4-1 to TRBJ1-5, with D perhaps TRBD1 (5 bases). Germline lookup yields CDR1 MGHRA and CDR2 YSYEKL. V was pared by 0 bases and J by 2 bases, with 11 bases between. The CDR3 has 16 residues. The CDR3 bases are TGCGCCAGCAGCCAAGATTCAGGGTTGGGCAATCAGCCCCAGCATTTT. This sequence encodes CASSQDSGLGNQPQHF.

In this sample, this clonotype turned up a few times. The CDR3, as DNA: TGCGCCAGCAGTAGTCGCGGCCCCTACTACGAGCAGTACTTC. Amino acids: CASSSRGPYYEQYF. This chain joins TRBV5-1 and TRBJ2-7; no definite D call. V lost 5 bases and J 3 bases, leaving 15 bases between the germline ends. The germline V gene has CDR1 SGHRS and CDR2 YFSETQ. CDR3 size: 14 residues.

This clonotype was detected only a few times. The chain carries TRBV7-9 and TRBJ1-2, with D hard to call. Germline CDR1 SEHNR, CDR2 FQNEAQ (reference sequence). V shed 5 bases and J shed 3 bases, with 13 bases lying between them. CDR3 length equals 14 residues. The chain's CDR3 is CASSPSGVHYGYTF. The DNA for the CDR3 is TGTGCCAGCAGCCCCAGCGGGGTGCACTATGGCTACACCTTC.

The gene calls are TRBV7-2 and TRBJ1-1; a weak D match, TRBD1 (5 bases). The V gene lost 2 bases and the J gene lost 10 bases, with 17 bases spanning the gap. The CDR3 has 14 residues. Germline V gene lookup returns CDR1 SGHTA and CDR2 FQGNSA. For the CDR3, the DNA is TGTGCCAGCAGCTTAATCGGGGGAACTATTGGAGCTTTCTTT. Translating it yields CASSLIGGTIGAFF.

The chain couples TRBV7-2 to TRBJ1-3; tentatively, D is TRBD1 (5 bases). There are 17 residues in the CDR3. The V and J ends lost 5 bases and 0 bases respectively, with 17 bases between them. The germline gives CDR1 SGHTA, CDR2 FQGNSA. The CDR3 spells CASSVGGAGTSGNTIYF. As DNA, the CDR3 is TGTGCCAGCAGCGTCGGCGGGGCAGGCACCTCTGGAAACACCATATATTTT.

The V and J genes are TRBV3-1 and TRBJ2-7; TRBD1 matches 9 bases. The germline V gene has CDR1 LGHDT and CDR2 YNNKEL (reference sequence). Trimming cost V 6 bases and J 4 bases; bases outside gene matches: 10. This CDR3 comprises 15 residues. For the CDR3, the DNA is TGTGCCAGCAGACACAGGACAGGGGTTCGGTACGAGCAGTACTTC. Translation gives CASRHRTGVRYEQYF.

The chain employs TRBV29-1 and TRBJ1-2, with D unresolved. The CDR3 covers 13 residues. V was clipped by 1 base and J by 0 bases, with 6 bases between them. The germline V gene has CDR1 SQVTM and CDR2 ANQGSEA. CDR3 region: CSVEGPTNYGYTF. The CDR3 DNA reads as TGCAGCGTTGAAGGTCCGACTAACTATGGCTACACCTTC.

With regard to this clonotype: Germline is not matched at one junction end, which may reflect a read error. The chain combines TRBV7-9 with TRBJ2-3; D is tentatively TRBD1 or TRBD2 (5 bases each). Per germline, CDR1 SEHNR and CDR2 FQNEAQ (reference sequence). The CDR3 runs 14 residues. In DNA, the CDR3 is TGTGCCAGCAGCGTAGCGTCTGCAGGGGATACGCAGTATTTT. This codes for CASSVASAGDTQYF.

The chain employs TRBV9 and TRBJ1-1; D remains ambiguous. The germline V gene has CDR1 SGDLS and CDR2 YYNGEE. V was cut by 3 bases and J by 3 bases, with 12 bases left in between. The CDR3 is 14 residues long. This chain's CDR3 is CASSAHGGDTEAFF. The CDR3 nucleotides read TGTGCCAGCAGCGCCCATGGTGGGGACACTGAAGCTTTCTTT.

The V and J genes are TRBV27 and TRBJ2-7; 8 bases align to TRBD2. Germline V gives CDR1 MNHEY, CDR2 SMNVEV (reference sequence). V trimming: 4 bases; J trimming: 4 bases; junction bases outside the gene matches: 9. The length of the CDR3 is 15 residues. The CDR3 here is CASSYRNSGEYEQYF. CDR3 in DNA: TGTGCCAGCAGTTATCGTAATAGCGGGGAGTACGAGCAGTACTTC.

Comment on this clonotype: Its ends do not fully match the called genes, so a read error is possible. V is TRBV5-1 and J is TRBJ2-5; D not certain. Per germline, CDR1 SGHRS and CDR2 YFSETQ. The CDR3 is 15 residues long. The CDR3 DNA reads as TGCGCCGGCAGCTTGAGGAGTGCGACCCAAGAGACCCAGTACTTC. It codes for CAGSLRSATQETQYF.